This T cell receptor beta chain was obtained from a study of OX40 agonist ivuxolimab in advanced cancers. Study-wide background: Ivuxolimab, an agonistic anti-OX40 (CD134) antibody, was given to patients.

This CDR3 contains 15 residues. Germline values: CDR1 SGHAT, CDR2 FQNNGV. V gave up 1 base and J gave up 9 bases, with 16 bases separating them. Clones were sequenced by immunoSEQ multiplex PCR, and TCRdb holds only the in-frame ones, with some missing. The table has about 40,000 clones, 88% seen once; the top ten hold 20% to 25%. The chain couples TRBV11-2 to TRBJ2-1; D gene uncertain. This TCR derives from an adult with an advanced solid tumor such as melanoma, head and neck, liver or kidney cancer. The specimen comprised CD4+ or CD8+ T cells sorted from blood, sampled in a trial of the OX40 agonist ivuxolimab. CDR3 protein: CASSLVALADSEQFF. The DNA of the CDR3 is TGTGCCAGCAGCTTAGTGGCTTTGGCAGACTCTGAGCAGTTCTTC.